Following are 20 T cell receptor beta chains from one sample sequenced in a study of blood T cell repertoires in COVID-19. Libraries were prepared by immunoSEQ multiplex PCR; TCRdb keeps only in-frame clonotypes and omits some of them. The sample shows under 80,000 clones, 80% to 90% of them seen only once. The sequencing input was peripheral blood. The source of these receptors is an elderly woman with active COVID-19.

A word on this clone: The junction does not match germline at one end; this may be a read error. The chain's CDR3 is CASSQEVGGPLDF. As DNA, the CDR3 is TGTGCCAGCAGCCAAGAGGTGGGAGGGCCTTTAGACTTC. This chain connects TRBV3-1 (or the pseudogene TRBV3-2) to TRBJ2-4; 7 positions agree with TRBD2. In germline, CDR1 is LGHDT, CDR2 YNNKEL (reference sequence). CDR3 length: 13 amino acids.

The V and J genes are TRBV7-3 and TRBJ2-3, with 8 bases matching TRBD2. The V gene's germline CDR1 is SGHTA and CDR2 FQGTGA. The CDR3 consists of 18 residues. The J segment lost 0 bases and the V segment lost 5 bases, leaving 13 bases of the junction unmatched. CDR3 region: CASSPRGSGSESTDTQYF. The CDR3 DNA reads as TGTGCCAGCAGCCCAAGGGGGAGCGGGAGCGAGAGCACAGATACGCAGTATTTT.

This rearrangement joins TRBV19 to TRBJ2-1; D might be TRBD2 (5 bases). The V end was cut by 0 bases, the J end by 2 bases, with 8 bases between. Germline CDR1 LNHDA, CDR2 SQIVND (reference sequence). The CDR3 runs 15 residues. The CDR3 DNA reads TGTGCCAGTAGTATAGAACTAGGTACCTACAATGAGCAGTTCTTC. Residues: CASSIELGTYNEQFF.

This clone appeared a single time. The chain has TRBV20-1 and TRBJ2-5; D gene uncertain. V dropped 8 bases and J dropped 5 bases, with 12 bases sitting between them. The CDR3 runs to 11 residues. From germline, CDR1 is DFQATT and CDR2 SNEGSKA (reference sequence). The CDR3 DNA reads TGCAGTCCCCACGTCAGGGAGACCCAGTACTTC. Protein product: CSPHVRETQYF.

V and J are TRBV10-3 and TRBJ2-2, with TRBD1 matching over 9 bases. J lost 0 bases, V lost 4 bases, and 3 bases had no gene match. The CDR3 totals 16 residues. CDR1 ENHRY and CDR2 SYGVKD come from the germline V gene. The CDR3 DNA reads TGTGCCATCAGTGTACAGGGGGCGTCGAACACCGGGGAGCTGTTTTTT. This codes for CAISVQGASNTGELFF.

The chain is built from TRBV2 and TRBJ2-2; D gene ambiguous. CDR3 size: 14 residues. Per germline, CDR1 SNHLY and CDR2 FYNNEI. The V end was cut by 1 base, the J end by 4 bases, with 7 bases between. In nucleotides, the CDR3 is TGTGCCAGCAGTGAAGAGTCAGTCACCGGGGAGCTGTTTTTT. Its translation: CASSEESVTGELFF.

The chain is built from TRBV12-3 or TRBV12-4 and TRBJ2-1; tentative D call: TRBD1 (6 bases). CDR3 length: 12 residues. Trimming shortened V by 3 bases and J by 10 bases, and 10 bases separated the two germline ends. CDR3 protein: CASSFGGWEQFF. In DNA form, the CDR3 reads TGTGCCAGCAGTTTTGGGGGCTGGGAGCAGTTCTTC.

Comments on this clone: The junction differs from germline at one of its ends, possibly a read error. The chain joins TRBV28 to TRBJ2-7; TRBD2 matches at 7 bases. The CDR3 extends over 17 amino acids. Looked up from germline, CDR1 is MDHEN and CDR2 is SYDVKM. This CDR3 is CASSLPGGGTKTTSIGF. The CDR3 region has the DNA TGTGCCAGCAGTTTACCTGGGGGGGGGACTAAGACTACGAGCATAGGCTTC.

This chain links TRBV19 with TRBJ1-4; D possibly corresponds to TRBD1 (5 bases). Trimming took off 5 bases at V and 6 bases at J, with 16 bases between the two ends. The length of the CDR3 is 15 residues. The V gene's germline CDR1 is LNHDA and CDR2 SQIVND (reference sequence). CDR3 amino acids: CASSRTQGGYEKLFF. CDR3 nucleotide sequence: TGTGCCAGTAGTCGTACCCAGGGAGGCTATGAAAAACTGTTTTTT.

This chain uses TRBV9 with TRBJ1-1; no clear D. Germline CDR1 and CDR2: SGDLS and YYNGEE. The CDR3 covers 13 residues. Trimming took 0 bases from V and 3 from J, leaving 6 bases between them. DNA of the CDR3: TGTGCCAGCAGCGTAGCTGCGGACACTGAAGCTTTCTTT. This sequence encodes CASSVAADTEAFF.

The table lists this clone with a count of one. The chain joins TRBV6-5 to TRBJ2-7; D possibly corresponds to TRBD2 (5 bases). V dropped 6 bases and J dropped 2 bases, with 11 bases sitting between them. The CDR3 totals 13 residues. Germline assignment: CDR1 MNHEY and CDR2 SVGAGI. The CDR3 sequence is CASSARGTYEQYF. CDR3 in DNA: TGTGCCAGCAGCGCCCGGGGAACCTACGAGCAGTACTTC.

The chain recombines TRBV28 with TRBJ1-5, with a tentative D call TRBD1 (5 bases). This CDR3 has 19 residues. Germline CDR1 reads MDHEN; CDR2 reads SYDVKM. V lost 4 bases to trimming and J lost 0 bases, with 22 bases between them. CDR3 sequence: CASSSPLGAGFNSNQPQHF. For the CDR3, the DNA is TGTGCCAGCAGTTCCCCCCTTGGGGCAGGGTTTAATAGCAATCAGCCCCAGCATTTT.

The chain uses TRBV28 and TRBJ2-6; D might be TRBD2 (5 bases). Trimming stripped 2 bases from V and 3 bases from J, with 11 bases between. This CDR3 comprises 16 residues. CDR1 and CDR2 (germline): MDHEN, SYDVKM. The CDR3 sequence is CASSLSGRVGANVLTF. DNA of the CDR3: TGTGCCAGCAGTTTAAGTGGGAGAGTTGGGGCCAACGTCCTGACTTTC. Complete variable domain (other parts from reference TRBV28 and TRBJ2-6): DVKVTQSSRYLVKRTGEKVFLECVQDMDHENMFWYRQDPGLGLRLIYFSYDVKMKEKGDIPEGYSVSREKKERFSLILESASTNQTSMYLCASSLSGRVGANVLTFGAGSRLTVL.

This clone occurred once. V and J are TRBV12-5 and TRBJ2-3; 9 bases map to TRBD2. V trimming: 6 bases; J trimming: 2 bases; junction bases outside the gene matches: 9. The CDR3 spans 16 residues. The germline gives CDR1 LGHNT, CDR2 FRNRAP. Written as DNA, the CDR3 is TGTGCTAGTGGGATCGGACTAGCGCAGACCACAGATACGCAGTATTTT. Protein sequence: CASGIGLAQTTDTQYF.

The V gene is TRBV7-2, the J gene TRBJ2-7, with D perhaps TRBD1 (5 bases). This CDR3 contains 15 residues. The V end lost 6 bases, the J end lost 0 bases, and 15 bases lay between the germline ends. Germline lookup yields CDR1 SGHTA and CDR2 FQGNSA. The DNA of the CDR3 is TGTGCCAGCAGACCCGACAGCCTCGGCTCCTACGAGCAGTACTTC. Its protein is CASRPDSLGSYEQYF.

The table lists this clone with a few counts. The genes are TRBV7-9 and TRBJ1-2; D not resolved. The CDR3 has 13 residues. The V and J ends lost 5 bases and 5 bases respectively, with 12 bases between them. Per germline, CDR1 SEHNR and CDR2 FQNEAQ (reference sequence). The CDR3 DNA sequence: TGTGCCAGCAGCCCCACGTCGGGGTATGGCTACACCTTC. This sequence encodes CASSPTSGYGYTF.

The genes are TRBV11-1 and TRBJ1-2; TRBD1 agrees at 9 bases. V was clipped by 4 bases and J by 6 bases; unmatched bases: 6. This CDR3 spans 14 amino acids. The germline V gene has CDR1 SGHAT and CDR2 FQDESV (reference sequence). CDR3 amino acids: CASSWDGDRDGYTF. DNA of the CDR3: TGTGCCAGCAGCTGGGACGGGGACAGGGATGGCTACACCTTC.

The J gene is TRBJ2-5, the V gene TRBV7-2; 7 bases match TRBD1. The CDR3 runs to 15 residues. Germline CDR1 and CDR2: SGHTA and FQGNSA. Trimming cost V 8 bases and J 4 bases; bases outside gene matches: 13. The CDR3 sequence: CASGPGQLRGETQYF. The CDR3 DNA follows: TGTGCCAGCGGACCGGGACAGCTTCGAGGAGAGACCCAGTACTTC.

This sequence joins TRBV9 and TRBJ2-2, with TRBD1 matching 8 bases. With 7 bases clipped from V and 1 base from J, the junction kept 12 bases outside the gene matches. This CDR3 comprises 17 residues. From germline, CDR1 is SGDLS and CDR2 YYNGEE. Here the CDR3 DNA reads TGTGCCAGCGGAATCCCTGGGGGGACAGGGAACACCGGGGAGCTGTTTTTT. Protein: CASGIPGGTGNTGELFF.

There are a few counts of this clone. The chain recombines TRBV7-3 with TRBJ2-2, with D tentatively TRBD2 (6 bases). Trimming left V 5 bases short and J 4 bases short, with 20 bases between. CDR3 size: 17 residues. Germline CDR1 SGHTA, CDR2 FQGTGA. CDR3 sequence: CASSPNHGRGFTGELFF. The CDR3 region has the DNA TGTGCCAGCAGCCCGAACCACGGGAGAGGCTTCACCGGGGAGCTGTTTTTT.